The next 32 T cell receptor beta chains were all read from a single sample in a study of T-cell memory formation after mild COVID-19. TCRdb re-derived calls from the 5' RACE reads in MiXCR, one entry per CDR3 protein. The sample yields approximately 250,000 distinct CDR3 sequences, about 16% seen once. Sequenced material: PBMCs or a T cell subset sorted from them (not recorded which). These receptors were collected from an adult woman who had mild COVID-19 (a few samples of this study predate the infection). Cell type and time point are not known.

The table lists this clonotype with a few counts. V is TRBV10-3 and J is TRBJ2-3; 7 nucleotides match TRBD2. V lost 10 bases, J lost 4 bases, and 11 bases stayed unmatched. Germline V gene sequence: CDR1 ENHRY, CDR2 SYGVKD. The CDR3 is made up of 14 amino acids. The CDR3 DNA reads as TGTGCCAGCTACGCCGGGAGGCAGGCAGATACGCAGTATTTT. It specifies CASYAGRQADTQYF.

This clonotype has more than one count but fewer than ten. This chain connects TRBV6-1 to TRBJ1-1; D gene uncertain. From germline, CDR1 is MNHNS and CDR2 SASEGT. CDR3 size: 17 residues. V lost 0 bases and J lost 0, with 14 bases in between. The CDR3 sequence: CASSEATARLVNTEAFF. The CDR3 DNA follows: TGTGCCAGCAGTGAAGCCACTGCCCGTTTGGTGAACACTGAAGCTTTCTTT.

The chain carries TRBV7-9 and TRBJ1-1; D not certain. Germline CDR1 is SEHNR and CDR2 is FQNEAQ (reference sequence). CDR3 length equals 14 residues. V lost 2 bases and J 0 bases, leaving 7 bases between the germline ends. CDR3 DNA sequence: TGTGCCAGCAGCTTAAAGCCTCTGAACACTGAAGCTTTCTTT. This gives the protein CASSLKPLNTEAFF.

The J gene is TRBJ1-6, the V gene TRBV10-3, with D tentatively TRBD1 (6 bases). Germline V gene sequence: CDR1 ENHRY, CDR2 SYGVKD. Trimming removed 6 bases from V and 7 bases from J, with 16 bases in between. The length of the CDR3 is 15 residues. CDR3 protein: CAIRRTGQQNSPLHF. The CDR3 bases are TGTGCCATCAGGAGGACGGGACAACAAAATTCACCCCTCCACTTT.

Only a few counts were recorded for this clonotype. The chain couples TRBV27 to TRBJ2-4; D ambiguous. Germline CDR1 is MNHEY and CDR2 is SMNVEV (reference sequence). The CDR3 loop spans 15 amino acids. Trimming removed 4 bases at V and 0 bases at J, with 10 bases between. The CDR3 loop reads CASSYGQSAKNIQYF. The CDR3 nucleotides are TGTGCCAGCAGTTACGGGCAGTCAGCCAAAAACATTCAGTACTTC.

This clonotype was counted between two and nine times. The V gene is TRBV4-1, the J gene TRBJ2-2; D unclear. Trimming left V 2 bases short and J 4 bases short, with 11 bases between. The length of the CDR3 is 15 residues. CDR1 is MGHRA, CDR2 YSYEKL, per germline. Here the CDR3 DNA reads TGCGCCAGCAGCCAACGGTCCCTCGGCACCGGGGAGCTGTTTTTT. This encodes CASSQRSLGTGELFF.

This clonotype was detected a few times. The CDR3 spells CASSPGQQAYNEQFF. For the CDR3, the DNA is TGTGCCAGCTCACCCGGCCAGCAAGCTTACAATGAGCAGTTCTTC. V and J are TRBV18 and TRBJ2-1, with D unresolved. CDR3 length equals 15 residues. Germline V gives CDR1 KGHSH, CDR2 LQKENI. V lost 3 bases to trimming and J lost 4 bases, with 13 bases between them.

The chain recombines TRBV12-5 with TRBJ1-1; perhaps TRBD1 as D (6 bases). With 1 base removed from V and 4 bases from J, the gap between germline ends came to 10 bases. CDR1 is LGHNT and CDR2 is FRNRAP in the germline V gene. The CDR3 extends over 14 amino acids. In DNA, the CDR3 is TGTGCTAGTGGTTTGGGCAGGGGTGCCACTGAAGCTTTCTTT. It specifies CASGLGRGATEAFF.

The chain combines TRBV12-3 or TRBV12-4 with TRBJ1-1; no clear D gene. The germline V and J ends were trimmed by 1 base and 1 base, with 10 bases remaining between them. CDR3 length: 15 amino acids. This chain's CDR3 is CASSLGAVWNTEAFF. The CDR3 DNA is TGTGCCAGCAGTTTAGGCGCGGTTTGGAACACTGAAGCTTTCTTT.

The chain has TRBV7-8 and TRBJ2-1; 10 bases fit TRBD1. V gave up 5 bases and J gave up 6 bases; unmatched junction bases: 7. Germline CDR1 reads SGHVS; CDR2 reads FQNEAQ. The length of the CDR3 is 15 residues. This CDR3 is CASSPGTGAGNEQFF. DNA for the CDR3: TGTGCCAGCAGCCCAGGGACAGGGGCGGGCAATGAGCAGTTCTTC.

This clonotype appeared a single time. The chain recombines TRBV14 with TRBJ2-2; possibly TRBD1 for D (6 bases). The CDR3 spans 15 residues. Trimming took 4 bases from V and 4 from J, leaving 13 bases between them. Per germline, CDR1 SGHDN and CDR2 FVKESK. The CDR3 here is CASSPVRTATGELFF. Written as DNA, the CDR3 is TGTGCCAGCAGCCCCGTCCGGACAGCCACCGGGGAGCTGTTTTTT.

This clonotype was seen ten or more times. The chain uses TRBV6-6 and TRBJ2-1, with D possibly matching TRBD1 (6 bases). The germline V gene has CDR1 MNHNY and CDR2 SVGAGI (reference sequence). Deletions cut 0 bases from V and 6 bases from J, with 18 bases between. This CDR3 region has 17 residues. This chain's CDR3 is CASSYSDGGGTSNEQFF. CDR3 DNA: TGTGCCAGCAGTTACTCAGATGGGGGCGGAACATCCAATGAGCAGTTCTTC.

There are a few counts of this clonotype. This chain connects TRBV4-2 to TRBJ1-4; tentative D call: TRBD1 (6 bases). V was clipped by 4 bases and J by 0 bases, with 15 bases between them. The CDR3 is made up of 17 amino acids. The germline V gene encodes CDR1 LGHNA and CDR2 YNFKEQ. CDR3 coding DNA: TGTGCCAGCAGCCCCAGAAGCAGGGGCCCAACTAATGAAAAACTGTTTTTT. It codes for CASSPRSRGPTNEKLFF.

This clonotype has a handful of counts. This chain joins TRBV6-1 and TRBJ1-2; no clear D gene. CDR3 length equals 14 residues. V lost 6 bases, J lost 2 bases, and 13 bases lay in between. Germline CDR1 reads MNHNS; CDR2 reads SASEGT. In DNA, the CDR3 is TGTGCCAGCAGACCGCAAGACGGCAACTATGGCTACACCTTC. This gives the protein CASRPQDGNYGYTF.

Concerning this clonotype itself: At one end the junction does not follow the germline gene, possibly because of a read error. In nucleotides, the CDR3 is TGTGCCAGCAGTGAAGCGGGGGGACTCTACCTGGGCTTC. The encoded protein is CASSEAGGLYLGF. The rearrangement joins TRBV6-1 to TRBJ2-4, with D possibly being TRBD2 (6 bases). Germline V gives CDR1 MNHNS, CDR2 SASEGT. CDR3 length: 13 residues.

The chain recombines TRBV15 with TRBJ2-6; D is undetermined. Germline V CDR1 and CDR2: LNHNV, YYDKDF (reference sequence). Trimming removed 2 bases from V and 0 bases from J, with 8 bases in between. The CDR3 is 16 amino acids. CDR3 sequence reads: CATSRPRLSGANVLTF. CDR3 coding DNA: TGTGCCACCAGCAGACCTCGACTCTCTGGGGCCAACGTCCTGACTTTC.

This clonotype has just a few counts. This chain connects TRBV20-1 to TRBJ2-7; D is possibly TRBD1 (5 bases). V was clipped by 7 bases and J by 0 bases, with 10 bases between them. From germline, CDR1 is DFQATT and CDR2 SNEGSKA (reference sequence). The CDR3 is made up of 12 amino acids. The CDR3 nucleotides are TGCAGTGTCCAGGGTCTCTCCTACGAGCAGTACTTC. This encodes CSVQGLSYEQYF.

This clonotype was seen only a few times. In nucleotides, the CDR3 is TGTGCCAGCAGCCAAAGGGACAGGTACACTGAAGCTTTCTTT. Translated: CASSQRDRYTEAFF. V usage is TRBV3-1 and J usage is TRBJ1-1; 8 bases map to TRBD1. Germline V gene sequence: CDR1 LGHDT, CDR2 YNNKEL (reference sequence). After removal of 2 bases from V and 3 bases from J, the junction contained 2 bases not matched to a gene. The CDR3 covers 14 residues.

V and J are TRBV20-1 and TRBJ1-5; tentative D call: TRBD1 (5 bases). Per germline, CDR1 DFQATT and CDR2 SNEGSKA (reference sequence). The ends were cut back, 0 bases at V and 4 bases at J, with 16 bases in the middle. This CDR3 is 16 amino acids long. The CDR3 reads CSARDFRGFSNQPQHF. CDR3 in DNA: TGCAGTGCTAGAGATTTTCGGGGGTTTTCTAATCAGCCCCAGCATTTT.

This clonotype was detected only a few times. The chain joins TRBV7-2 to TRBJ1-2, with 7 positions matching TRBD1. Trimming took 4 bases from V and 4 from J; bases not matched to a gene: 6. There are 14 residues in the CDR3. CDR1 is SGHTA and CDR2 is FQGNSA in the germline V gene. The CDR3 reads CASSSGGDSYGYTF. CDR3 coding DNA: TGTGCCAGCAGCTCAGGGGGGGACAGCTATGGCTACACCTTC.

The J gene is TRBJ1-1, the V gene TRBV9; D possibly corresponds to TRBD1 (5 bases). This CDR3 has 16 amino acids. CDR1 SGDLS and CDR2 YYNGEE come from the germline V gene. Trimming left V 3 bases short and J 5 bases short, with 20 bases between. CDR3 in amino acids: CASSERVGAGRTEAFF. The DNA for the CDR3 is TGTGCCAGCAGCGAAAGGGTTGGGGCAGGGAGAACTGAAGCTTTCTTT.

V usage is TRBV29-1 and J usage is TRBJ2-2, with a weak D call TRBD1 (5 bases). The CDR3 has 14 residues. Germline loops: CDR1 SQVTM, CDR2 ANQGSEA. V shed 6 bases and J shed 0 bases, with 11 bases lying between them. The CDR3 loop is CSVGHSANTGELFF. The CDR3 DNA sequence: TGCAGCGTCGGACATTCTGCGAACACCGGGGAGCTGTTTTTT.

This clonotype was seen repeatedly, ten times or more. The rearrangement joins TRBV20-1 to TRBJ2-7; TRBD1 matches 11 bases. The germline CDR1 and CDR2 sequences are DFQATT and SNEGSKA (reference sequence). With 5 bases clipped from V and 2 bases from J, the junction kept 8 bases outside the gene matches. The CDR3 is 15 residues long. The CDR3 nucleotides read TGCAGTGCTCCCGGGACAGGGGGTTTAGCCTACGAGCAGTACTTC. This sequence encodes CSAPGTGGLAYEQYF.

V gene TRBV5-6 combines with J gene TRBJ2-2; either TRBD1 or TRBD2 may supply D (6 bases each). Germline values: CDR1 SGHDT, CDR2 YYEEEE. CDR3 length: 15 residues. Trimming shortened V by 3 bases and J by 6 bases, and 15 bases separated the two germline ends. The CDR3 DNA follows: TGTGCCAGCAGCTGGGGCACGGGGGCTGCCGGGGAGCTGTTTTTT. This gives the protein CASSWGTGAAGELFF.

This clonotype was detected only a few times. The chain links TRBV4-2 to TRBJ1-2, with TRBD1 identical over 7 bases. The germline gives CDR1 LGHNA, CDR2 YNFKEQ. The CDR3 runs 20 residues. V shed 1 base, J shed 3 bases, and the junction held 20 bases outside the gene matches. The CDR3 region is CASSQVTGGQRALLYYGYTF. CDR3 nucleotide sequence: TGTGCCAGCAGCCAAGTAACGGGGGGACAGAGAGCACTACTTTACTATGGCTACACCTTC.

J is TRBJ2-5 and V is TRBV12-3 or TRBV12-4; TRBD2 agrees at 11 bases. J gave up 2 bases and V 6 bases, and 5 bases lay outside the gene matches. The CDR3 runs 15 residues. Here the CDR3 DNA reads TGTGCCAGCAGGCTAGCGGGAGGCGTTCAAGAGACCCAGTACTTC. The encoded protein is CASRLAGGVQETQYF.

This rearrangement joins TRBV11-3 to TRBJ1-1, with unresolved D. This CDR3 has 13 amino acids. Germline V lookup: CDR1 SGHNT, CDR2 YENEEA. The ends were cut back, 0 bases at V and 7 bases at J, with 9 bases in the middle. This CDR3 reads CASSLDTKVEAFF. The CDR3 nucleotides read TGTGCCAGCAGCTTAGACACCAAGGTTGAAGCTTTCTTT.

This CDR3 reads CASSKDRGGTEAFF. CDR3 coding DNA: TGCGCCAGCAGCAAAGACAGGGGGGGCACTGAAGCTTTCTTT. The chain couples TRBV5-1 to TRBJ1-1; TRBD1 matches at 9 bases. The trim removed 4 bases at V and 4 bases at J, leaving 5 bases unmatched. The CDR3 is 14 amino acids. CDR1 SGHRS and CDR2 YFSETQ come from the germline V gene.

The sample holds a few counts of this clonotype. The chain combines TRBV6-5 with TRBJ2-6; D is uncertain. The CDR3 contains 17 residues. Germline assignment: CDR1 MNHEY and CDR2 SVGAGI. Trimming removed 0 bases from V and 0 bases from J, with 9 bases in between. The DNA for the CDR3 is TGTGCCAGCAGTTACTCGATCGGCAGCTCTGGGGCCAACGTCCTGACTTTC. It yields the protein CASSYSIGSSGANVLTF.

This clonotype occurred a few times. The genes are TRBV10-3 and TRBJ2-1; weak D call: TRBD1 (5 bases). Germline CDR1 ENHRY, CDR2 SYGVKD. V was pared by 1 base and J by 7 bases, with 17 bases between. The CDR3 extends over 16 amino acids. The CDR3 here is CAISEWAGLNLNEQFF. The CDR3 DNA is TGTGCCATCAGTGAGTGGGCAGGGCTTAACTTAAATGAGCAGTTCTTC.

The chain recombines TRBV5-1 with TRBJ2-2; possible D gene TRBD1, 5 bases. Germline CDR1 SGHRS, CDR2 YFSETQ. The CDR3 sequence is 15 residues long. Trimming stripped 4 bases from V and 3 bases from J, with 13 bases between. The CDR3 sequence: CASSGAAGYTGELFF. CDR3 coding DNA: TGCGCCAGCAGCGGGGCTGCCGGGTACACCGGGGAGCTGTTTTTT.

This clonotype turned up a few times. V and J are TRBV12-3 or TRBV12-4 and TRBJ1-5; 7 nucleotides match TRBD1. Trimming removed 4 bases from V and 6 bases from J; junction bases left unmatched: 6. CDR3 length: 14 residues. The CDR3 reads CASSYGQEFQPQHF. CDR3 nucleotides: TGTGCCAGCAGTTACGGACAGGAGTTTCAGCCCCAGCATTTT.